The clone carrying this T cell receptor beta chain was seen many times. Antigen unknown. With a J-beta primer mix and a sample-barcoded 5' primer, a second PCR ran roughly 6 to 11 cycles. Every cDNA molecule bore a tag from a template-switch adaptor containing 12 random nucleotides. A single record per CDR3 protein comes from TCRdb applying MiXCR to the 5' RACE reads. Of approximately 600,000 distinct CDR3 sequences detected, approximately 50% appear once; the ten largest clones hold about two fifths. The amount of total RNA extracted per sample was at least 5 micrograms. The data are from a study of blood T cells in healthy people across ages. General study findings and limits: Donors of long life had a larger count of naive CD4+ cells and greater diversity than aged donors. Expanded clonotype shifts may have been confounded, as the donors had an unknown CMV status.

The sample consisted of blood. This clonotype originated in a man aged 55 to 70 in good health.

CDR3 coding DNA: TGTGCCAGCCGACTAACTCGGACAGGTTGGGAGAACGAGCAGTACTTC. This translates into CASRLTRTGWENEQYF. The J gene is TRBJ2-7, the V gene TRBV2; 7 bases are a match to TRBD1. J lost 5 bases, V lost 8 bases, and 18 bases had no gene match. The CDR3 runs 16 residues. CDR1 is SNHLY, CDR2 FYNNEI, per germline. The variable domain in full, completed from reference TRBV2 and TRBJ2-7, reads EPEVTQTPSHQVTQMGQEVILRCVPISNHLYFYWYRQILGQKVEFLVSFYNNEISEKSEIFDDQFSVERPDGSNFTLKIRSTKLEDSAMYFCASRLTRTGWENEQYFGPGTRLTVT.